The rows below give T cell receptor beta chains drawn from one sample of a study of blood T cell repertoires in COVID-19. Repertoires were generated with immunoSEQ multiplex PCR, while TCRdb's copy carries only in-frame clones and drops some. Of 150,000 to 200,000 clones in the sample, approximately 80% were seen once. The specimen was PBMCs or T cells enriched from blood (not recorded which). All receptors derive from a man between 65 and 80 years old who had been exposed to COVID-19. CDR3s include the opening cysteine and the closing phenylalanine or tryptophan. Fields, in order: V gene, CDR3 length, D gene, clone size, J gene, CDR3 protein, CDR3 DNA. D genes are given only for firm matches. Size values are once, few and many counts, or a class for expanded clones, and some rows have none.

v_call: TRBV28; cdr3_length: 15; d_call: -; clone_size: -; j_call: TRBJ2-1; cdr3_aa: CATLGLLSSYNEQFF; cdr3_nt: TGTGCCACCCTGGGACTCCTAAGTTCCTACAATGAGCAGTTCTTC
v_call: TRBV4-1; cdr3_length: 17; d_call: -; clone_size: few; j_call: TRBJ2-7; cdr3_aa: CASSQWEAGTPFYEQYF; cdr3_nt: TGCGCCAGCAGCCAATGGGAGGCGGGAACCCCATTCTACGAGCAGTACTTC
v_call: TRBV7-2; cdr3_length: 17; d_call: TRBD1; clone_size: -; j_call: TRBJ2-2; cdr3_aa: CASSPGDRARSSGELFF; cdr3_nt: TGTGCCAGCAGCCCAGGGGACAGGGCACGATCCAGCGGGGAGCTGTTTTTT
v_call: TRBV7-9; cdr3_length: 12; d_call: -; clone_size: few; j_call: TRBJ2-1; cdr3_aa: CASSFYFGEQFF; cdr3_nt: TGTGCCAGCAGCTTTTACTTCGGGGAGCAGTTCTTC
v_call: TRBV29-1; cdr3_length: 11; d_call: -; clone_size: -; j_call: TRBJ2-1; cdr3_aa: CSGQVWNEQFF; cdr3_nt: TGCAGCGGACAGGTCTGGAATGAGCAGTTCTTC
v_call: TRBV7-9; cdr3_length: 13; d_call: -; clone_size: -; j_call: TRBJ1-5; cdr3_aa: CASSSLLGQPQHF; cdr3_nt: TGTGCCAGCAGCTCTCTCCTCGGGCAGCCCCAGCATTTT
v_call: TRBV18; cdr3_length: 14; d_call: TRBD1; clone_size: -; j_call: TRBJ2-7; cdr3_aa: CASSPGQGLLEQYF; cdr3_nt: TGTGCCAGCTCACCGGGACAGGGACTCCTCGAGCAGTACTTC
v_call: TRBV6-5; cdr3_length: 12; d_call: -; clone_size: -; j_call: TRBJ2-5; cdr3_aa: CASSRSGETQYF; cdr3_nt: TGTGCCAGCAGCCGTTCAGGGGAGACCCAGTACTTC
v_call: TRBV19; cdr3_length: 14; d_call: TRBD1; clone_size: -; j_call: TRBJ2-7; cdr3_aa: CASRGQGASYEQYF; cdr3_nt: TGTGCCAGTAGAGGCCAGGGGGCTTCCTACGAGCAGTACTTC
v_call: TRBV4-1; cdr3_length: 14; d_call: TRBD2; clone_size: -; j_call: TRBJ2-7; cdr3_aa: CASSPAGGSYEQYF; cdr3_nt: TGCGCCAGCAGCCCAGCGGGAGGGTCATACGAGCAGTACTTC
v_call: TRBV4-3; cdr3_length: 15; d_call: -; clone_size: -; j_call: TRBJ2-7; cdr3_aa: CASSQDRVASYEQYF; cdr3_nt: TGCGCCAGCAGCCAAGACAGGGTAGCATCCTACGAGCAGTACTTC
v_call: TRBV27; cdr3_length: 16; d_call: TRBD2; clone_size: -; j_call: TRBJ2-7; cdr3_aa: CASSSPSREGGYEQYF; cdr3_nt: TGTGCCAGCAGTTCTCCCTCGCGGGAGGGCGGATACGAGCAGTACTTC
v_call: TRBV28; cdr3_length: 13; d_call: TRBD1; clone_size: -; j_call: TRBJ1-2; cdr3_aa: CASSSTGAYGYTF; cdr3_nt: TGTGCCAGCAGCAGCACAGGGGCCTATGGCTACACCTTC
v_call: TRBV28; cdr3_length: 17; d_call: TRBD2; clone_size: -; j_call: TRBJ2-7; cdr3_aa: CASRHSLLAPTFYEQYF; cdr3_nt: TGTGCCAGCAGGCACTCCTTACTAGCGCCTACCTTCTACGAGCAGTACTTC
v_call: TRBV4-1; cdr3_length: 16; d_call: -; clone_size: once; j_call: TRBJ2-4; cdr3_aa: CASSQDVGRAKNIQYF; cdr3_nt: TGCGCCAGCAGCCAAGATGTTGGTCGGGCCAAAAACATTCAGTACTTC
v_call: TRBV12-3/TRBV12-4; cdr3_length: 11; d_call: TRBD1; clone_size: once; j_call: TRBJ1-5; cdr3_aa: CASSTRGVQHF; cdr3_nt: TGTGCCAGCAGTACCAGGGGGGTCCAGCATTTT
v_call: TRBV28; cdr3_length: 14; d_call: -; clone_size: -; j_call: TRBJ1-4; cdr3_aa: CASSLQGLGEKLFF; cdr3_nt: TGTGCCAGCAGTCTACAGGGATTAGGGGAAAAACTGTTTTTT
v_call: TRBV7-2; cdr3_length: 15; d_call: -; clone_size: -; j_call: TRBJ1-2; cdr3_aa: CASSLDHRFNYGYTF; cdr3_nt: TGTGCCAGCAGCTTAGATCACAGATTTAACTATGGCTACACCTTC
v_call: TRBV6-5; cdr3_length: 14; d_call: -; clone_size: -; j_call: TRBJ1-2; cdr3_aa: CASTYRALKSGYTF; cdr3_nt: TGTGCCAGCACATACAGGGCCTTAAAAAGCGGCTACACCTTC
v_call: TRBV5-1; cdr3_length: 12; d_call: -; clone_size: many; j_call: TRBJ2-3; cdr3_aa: CASSGAEDTQYF; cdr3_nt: TGCGCCAGCAGCGGGGCCGAAGATACGCAGTATTTT
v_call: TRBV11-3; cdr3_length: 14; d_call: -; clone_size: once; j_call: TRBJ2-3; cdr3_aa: CASSPGLGKDTQYF; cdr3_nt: TGTGCCAGCAGCCCCGGGCTCGGGAAAGATACGCAGTATTTT
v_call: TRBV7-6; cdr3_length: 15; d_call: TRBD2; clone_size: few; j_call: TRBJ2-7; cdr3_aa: CASSLNAGGPGEQYF; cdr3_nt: TGTGCCAGCAGCTTAAACGCGGGAGGGCCGGGCGAGCAGTACTTC
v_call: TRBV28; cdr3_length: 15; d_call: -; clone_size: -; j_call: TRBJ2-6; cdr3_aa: CASSTGTSGANVLTF; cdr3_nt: TGTGCCAGCTCAACAGGGACCTCTGGGGCCAACGTCCTGACTTTC
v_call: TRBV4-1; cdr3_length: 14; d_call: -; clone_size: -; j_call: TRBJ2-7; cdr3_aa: CASSPLAPTYEQYF; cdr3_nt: TGCGCCAGCAGCCCCCTAGCCCCTACCTACGAGCAGTACTTC
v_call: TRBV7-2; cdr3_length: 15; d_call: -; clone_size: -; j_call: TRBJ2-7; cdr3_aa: CASSLGAGTSAEQYF; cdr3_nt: TGTGCCAGCAGCTTAGGGGCAGGGACTTCAGCCGAGCAGTACTTC
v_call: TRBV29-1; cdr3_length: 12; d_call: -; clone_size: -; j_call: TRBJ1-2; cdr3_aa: CSVEWFPDGYTF; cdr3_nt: TGCAGCGTTGAGTGGTTCCCGGATGGCTACACCTTC
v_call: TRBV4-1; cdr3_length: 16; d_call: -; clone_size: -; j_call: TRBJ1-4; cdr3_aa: CASSQDGTRANEKLFF; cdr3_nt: TGCGCCAGCAGCCAAGATGGAACGAGGGCCAATGAAAAACTGTTTTTT
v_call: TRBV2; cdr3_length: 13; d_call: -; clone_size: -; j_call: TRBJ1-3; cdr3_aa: CASSESRSQAIYF; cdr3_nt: TGTGCCAGCAGTGAATCCCGCAGTCAAGCCATATATTTT
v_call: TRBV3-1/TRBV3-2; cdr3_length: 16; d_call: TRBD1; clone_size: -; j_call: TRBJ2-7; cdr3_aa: CASSQGGQGFFYEQYF; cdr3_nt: TGTGCCAGCAGCCAAGGGGGACAGGGGTTTTTCTACGAGCAGTACTTC
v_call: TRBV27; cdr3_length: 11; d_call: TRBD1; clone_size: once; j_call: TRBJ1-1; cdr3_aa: CASSDRVEAFF; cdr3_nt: TGTGCCAGCTCGGACAGGGTTGAAGCTTTCTTT
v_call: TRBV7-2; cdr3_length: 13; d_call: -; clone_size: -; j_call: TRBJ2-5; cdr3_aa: CASSPGQRETQYF; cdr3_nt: TGTGCCAGCAGCCCTGGACAGAGAGAGACCCAGTACTTC
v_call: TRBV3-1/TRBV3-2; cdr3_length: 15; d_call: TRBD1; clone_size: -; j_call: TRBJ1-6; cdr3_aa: CASSQVWTGNSPLHF; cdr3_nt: TGTGCCAGCAGCCAAGTTTGGACAGGGAATTCACCCCTCCACTTT
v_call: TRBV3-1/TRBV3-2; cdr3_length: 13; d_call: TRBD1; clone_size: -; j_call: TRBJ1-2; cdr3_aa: CASSPRDREDYTF; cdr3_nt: TGTGCCAGCAGCCCTCGGGACAGGGAAGACTACACCTTC
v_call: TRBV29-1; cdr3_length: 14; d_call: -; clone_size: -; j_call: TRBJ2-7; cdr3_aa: CSVVQRPGTYEQYF; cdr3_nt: TGCAGCGTTGTTCAAAGGCCGGGTACCTACGAGCAGTACTTC
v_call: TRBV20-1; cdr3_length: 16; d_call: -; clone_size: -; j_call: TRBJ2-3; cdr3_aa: CSASRFTGGATDTQYF; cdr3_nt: TGCAGTGCTAGTAGATTCACTGGGGGGGCCACAGATACGCAGTATTTT
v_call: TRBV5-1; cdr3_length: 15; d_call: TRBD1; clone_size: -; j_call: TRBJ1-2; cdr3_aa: CASSLATGGGNGYTF; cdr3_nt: TGCGCCAGCAGCTTGGCGACAGGGGGTGGGAATGGCTACACCTTC
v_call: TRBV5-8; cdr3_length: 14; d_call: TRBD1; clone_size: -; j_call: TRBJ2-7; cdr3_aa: CASSPGQGSTRQYF; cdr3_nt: TGTGCCAGCAGCCCCGGACAGGGGTCTACGAGGCAGTACTTC
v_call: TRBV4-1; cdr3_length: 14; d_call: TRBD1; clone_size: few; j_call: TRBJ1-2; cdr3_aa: CASSRDRGGYGYTF; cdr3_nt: TGCGCCAGCAGCCGAGACAGGGGCGGCTATGGCTACACCTTC
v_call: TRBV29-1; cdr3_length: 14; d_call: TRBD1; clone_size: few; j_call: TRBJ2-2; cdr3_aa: CSVEKGASTGELFF; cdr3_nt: TGCAGCGTTGAGAAGGGGGCGAGTACCGGGGAGCTGTTTTTT
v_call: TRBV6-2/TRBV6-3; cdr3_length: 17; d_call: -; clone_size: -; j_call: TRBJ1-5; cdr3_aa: CASSSTRRLGSNQPQHF; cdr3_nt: TGTGCCAGCAGTTCAACGAGGAGGCTGGGAAGCAATCAGCCCCAGCATTTT
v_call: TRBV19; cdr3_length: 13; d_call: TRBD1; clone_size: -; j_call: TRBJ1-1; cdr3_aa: CASSMGQGKGAFF; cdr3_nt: TGTGCCAGTAGTATGGGACAGGGGAAGGGAGCTTTCTTT
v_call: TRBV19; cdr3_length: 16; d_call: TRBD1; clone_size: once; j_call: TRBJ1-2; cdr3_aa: CASSTPGQGKGYGYTF; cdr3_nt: TGTGCCAGTAGTACCCCGGGACAGGGGAAGGGATATGGCTACACCTTC
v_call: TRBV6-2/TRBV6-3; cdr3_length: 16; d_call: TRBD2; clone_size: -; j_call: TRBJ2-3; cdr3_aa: CASSYESSGSTDTQYF; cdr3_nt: TGTGCCAGCAGTTACGAGTCTAGCGGAAGCACAGATACGCAGTATTTT
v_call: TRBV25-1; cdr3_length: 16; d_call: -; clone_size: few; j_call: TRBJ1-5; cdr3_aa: CASSELRKGKDQPQHF; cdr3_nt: TGTGCCAGCAGTGAATTGAGGAAGGGGAAGGATCAGCCCCAGCATTTT
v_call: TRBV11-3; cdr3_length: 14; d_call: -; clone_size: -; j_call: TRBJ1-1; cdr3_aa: CASSLGGPDTEAFF; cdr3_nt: TGTGCCAGCAGCTTAGGAGGGCCGGACACTGAAGCTTTCTTT
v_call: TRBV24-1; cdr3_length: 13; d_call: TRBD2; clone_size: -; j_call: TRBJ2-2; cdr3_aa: CATRRGGAGELFF; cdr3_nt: TGTGCCACCAGGAGGGGAGGGGCCGGGGAGCTGTTTTTT
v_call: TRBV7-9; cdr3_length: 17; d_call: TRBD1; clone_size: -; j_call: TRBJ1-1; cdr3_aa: CASSLARTGVVNTEAFF; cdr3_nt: TGTGCCAGCAGCTTAGCGAGGACAGGGGTCGTGAACACTGAAGCTTTCTTT
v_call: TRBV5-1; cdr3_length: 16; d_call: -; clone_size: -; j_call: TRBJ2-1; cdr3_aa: CASSLGAGSSYNEQFF; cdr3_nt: TGCGCCAGCAGCTTGGGGGCGGGGAGCTCCTACAATGAGCAGTTCTTC
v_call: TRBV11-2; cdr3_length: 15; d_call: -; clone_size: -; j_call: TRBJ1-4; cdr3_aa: CASSPFLLGGEKLFF; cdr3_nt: TGTGCCAGCAGTCCTTTTTTACTTGGGGGGGAAAAACTGTTTTTT
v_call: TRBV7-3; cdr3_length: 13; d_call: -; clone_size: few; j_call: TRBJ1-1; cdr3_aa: CASSSSGNTEAFF; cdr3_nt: TGTGCCAGCAGCTCCTCGGGGAACACTGAAGCTTTCTTT
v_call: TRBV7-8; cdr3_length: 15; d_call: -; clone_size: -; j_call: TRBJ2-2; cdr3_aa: CASSLSGGGAGELFF; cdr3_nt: TGTGCCAGCAGCTTAAGTGGGGGCGGCGCCGGGGAGCTGTTTTTT
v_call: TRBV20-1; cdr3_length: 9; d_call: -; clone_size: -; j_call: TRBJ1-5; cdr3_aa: CSAGQPQHF; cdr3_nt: TGCAGTGCCGGTCAGCCCCAGCATTTT
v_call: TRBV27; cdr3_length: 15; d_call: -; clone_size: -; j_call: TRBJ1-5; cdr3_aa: CASSLLGNSNQPQHF; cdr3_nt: TGTGCCAGCAGTTTATTGGGCAATAGCAATCAGCCCCAGCATTTT
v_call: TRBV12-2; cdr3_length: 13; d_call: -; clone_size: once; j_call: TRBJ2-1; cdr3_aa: CASRAGDDNEQFF; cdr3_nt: TGTGCAAGTCGCGCGGGGGATGACAATGAGCAGTTCTTC
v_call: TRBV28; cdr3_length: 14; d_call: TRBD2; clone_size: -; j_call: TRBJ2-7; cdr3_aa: CASSFGLAGGEQYF; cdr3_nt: TGTGCCAGCAGTTTCGGACTAGCGGGAGGGGAGCAGTACTTC
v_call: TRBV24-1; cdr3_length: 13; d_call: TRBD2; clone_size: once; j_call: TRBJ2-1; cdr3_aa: CATSDYRTSGAFF; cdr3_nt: TGTGCCACCAGTGACTATAGGACTAGCGGGGCTTTCTTC
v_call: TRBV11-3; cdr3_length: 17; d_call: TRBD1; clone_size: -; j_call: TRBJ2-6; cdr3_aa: CASSPGGGSSGANVLTF; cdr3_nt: TGTGCCAGCAGCCCAGGGGGCGGTAGCTCTGGGGCCAACGTCCTGACTTTC
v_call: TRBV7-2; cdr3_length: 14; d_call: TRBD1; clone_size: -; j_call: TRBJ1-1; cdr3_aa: CASSLKKGATEAFF; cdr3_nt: TGTGCCAGCAGCTTAAAGAAGGGGGCCACTGAAGCTTTCTTT
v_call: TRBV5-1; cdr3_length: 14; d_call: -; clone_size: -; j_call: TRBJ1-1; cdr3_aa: CASSLAGRGTEAFF; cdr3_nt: TGCGCCAGCAGCTTGGCGGGTCGGGGCACTGAAGCTTTCTTT